This T cell receptor beta chain was captured by sequencing in a study of blood T cell repertoires in COVID-19. The CDR3 has 15 amino acids. Germline V CDR1 and CDR2: SEHNR, FQNEAQ (reference sequence). The ends lost 5 bases at V and 3 bases at J; junction bases unmatched: 8. The assay was immunoSEQ multiplex PCR, and TCRdb's table has in-frame clones only and misses some. The table has around 90,000 clones, 80% seen once. The sequenced sample consisted of peripheral blood. The rearrangement uses TRBV7-9 and TRBJ2-7; 9 bases are shared with TRBD1. The sequence was obtained from a human donor in a cohort sampled during active COVID-19. The CDR3 sequence is CASSPQGTGHYEQYF. In DNA, the CDR3 is TGTGCCAGCAGCCCCCAGGGGACAGGGCACTACGAGCAGTACTTC.